Below, 20 T cell receptor beta chains from the same sample are listed, as sequenced in a study of shared clonotypes between healthy human individuals. The protocol was immunoSEQ multiplex PCR, while the TCRdb copy is restricted to in-frame clones and leaves out a portion. The sample lists roughly 320,000 clones; 87% were seen once. Sequencing was carried out using memory CD8+ T cells sorted from blood. Subset here: CD45RO+ cells pooled with CCR7-negative TemRA cells. These receptors all come from a young man in good health.

V gene TRBV5-4 combines with J gene TRBJ2-1, with D possibly matching TRBD1 (6 bases). The CDR3 covers 13 residues. Per germline, CDR1 SGHNT and CDR2 YYREEE (reference sequence). V was pared by 0 bases and J by 7 bases, with 8 bases between. In DNA form, the CDR3 reads TGTGCCAGCAGCTTGGACAGGGAGAATGAGCAGTTCTTC. Amino acid sequence: CASSLDRENEQFF.

A single count supports this clone. Other DNA sequences in this specimen translate into the identical CDR3. The chain uses TRBV13 and TRBJ2-1; maybe TRBD2 (7 bases). This CDR3 spans 15 amino acids. CDR1 and CDR2 from the germline V gene are PRHDT and FYEKMQ (reference sequence). V was pared by 1 base and J by 4 bases, with 11 bases between. CDR3 coding DNA: TGTGCCAGCAGCTTAGAGGGGGGGCCTTACAATGAGCAGTTCTTC. Protein product: CASSLEGGPYNEQFF.

The chain uses TRBV29-1 and TRBJ2-2; D might be TRBD2 (7 bases). V shed 0 bases and J shed 6 bases, with 14 bases lying between them. CDR1 is SQVTM and CDR2 is ANQGSEA in the germline V gene. There are 15 residues in the CDR3. In nucleotides, the CDR3 is TGCAGCGTTGAAGAGCTGGCGGGGGCGCCCGGGGAGCTGTTTTTT. The encoded protein is CSVEELAGAPGELFF.

The chain joins TRBV7-8 to TRBJ1-1; TRBD1 aligns across 9 bases. There are 16 residues in the CDR3. The J segment lost 1 base and the V segment lost 4 bases, leaving 7 bases of the junction unmatched. Germline-derived CDR1 and CDR2 are SGHVS and FQNEAQ. The CDR3 coding sequence is TGTGCCAGCAGCTCCCGGACAGGGGCAACGAACACTGAAGCTTTCTTT. Amino acids: CASSSRTGATNTEAFF.

The chain links TRBV7-9 to TRBJ2-7; D is undetermined. This CDR3 is built from 15 residues. The germline V gene has CDR1 SEHNR and CDR2 FQNEAQ (reference sequence). V lost 4 bases and J 2 bases, leaving 15 bases between the germline ends. The chain's CDR3 is CASSSIGTGPYEQYF. Here the CDR3 DNA reads TGTGCCAGCAGCTCGATCGGTACTGGACCCTACGAGCAGTACTTC.

The V and J genes are TRBV4-1 and TRBJ2-7; a possible D gene is TRBD1 (6 bases). The ends were cut back, 4 bases at V and 2 bases at J, with 15 bases in the middle. Germline lookup yields CDR1 MGHRA and CDR2 YSYEKL. CDR3 length: 15 residues. The CDR3 DNA follows: TGCGCCAGCAGCCCTCTCAGGGGTGGTCCCTACGAGCAGTACTTC. This codes for CASSPLRGGPYEQYF.

V is TRBV7-8 and J is TRBJ2-7; 10 bases map to TRBD2. This CDR3 has 16 amino acids. CDR1 and CDR2 (germline): SGHVS, FQNEAQ. After removal of 2 bases from V and 4 bases from J, the junction contained 8 bases not matched to a gene. As DNA, the CDR3 is TGTGCCAGCAGCTTATTCTCTAGCGGGAGTATGTACGAGCAGTACTTC. Its translation is CASSLFSSGSMYEQYF. The entire variable domain, with the rest obtained from reference TRBV7-8 and TRBJ2-7, is as follows: GAGVSQSPRYKVAKRGQDVALRCDPISGHVSLFWYQQALGQGPEFLTYFQNEAQLDKSGLPSDRFFAERPEGSVSTLKIQRTQQEDSAVYLCASSLFSSGSMYEQYFGPGTRLTVT.

The genes are TRBV12-5 and TRBJ2-5, with 7 bases matching TRBD1. Germline V gene data show CDR1 as LGHNT and CDR2 as FRNRAP. The ends lost 0 bases at V and 5 bases at J; junction bases unmatched: 6. The CDR3 is made up of 15 amino acids. The CDR3 DNA reads as TGTGCTAGTGGTTTGGTGTACAGGGGAGAGGAGACCCAGTACTTC. Its protein is CASGLVYRGEETQYF.

V and J are TRBV12-5 and TRBJ2-1; D gene unclear. Germline lookup yields CDR1 LGHNT and CDR2 FRNRAP. The length of the CDR3 is 13 residues. Trimming pared 2 bases from V and 7 bases from J, leaving 9 bases between. In DNA, the CDR3 is TGTGCTAGTGGTTTGTACAATTCTAATGAGCAGTTCTTC. Protein product: CASGLYNSNEQFF.

DNA of the CDR3: TGTGCCAGCAGATCAAAAGGACAGAAATTCTATGGCTACACCTTC. It encodes CASRSKGQKFYGYTF. J is TRBJ1-2 and V is TRBV6-6; D is perhaps TRBD1 (6 bases). Trimming removed 6 bases at V and 4 bases at J, with 18 bases between. CDR3 length: 15 residues. Germline CDR1 MNHNY, CDR2 SVGAGI (reference sequence).

V gene TRBV7-9 combines with J gene TRBJ1-6; 7 bases fit TRBD1. The J segment lost 10 bases and the V segment lost 7 bases, leaving 19 bases of the junction unmatched. Germline V gene data show CDR1 as SEHNR and CDR2 as FQNEAQ (reference sequence). This CDR3 region has 17 residues. CDR3 loop: CASNPFPLDRDESPLHF. For the CDR3, the DNA is TGTGCCAGCAACCCTTTTCCCCTTGACAGGGACGAATCACCCCTCCACTTT.

The table lists this clone with a count of one. The genes are TRBV2 and TRBJ2-7; 9 bases are a match to TRBD1. V gave up 7 bases and J gave up 7 bases; unmatched junction bases: 14. CDR1 is SNHLY and CDR2 is FYNNEI in the germline V gene. The CDR3 contains 15 residues. The CDR3 protein is CASITPGTGISEQYF. The DNA for the CDR3 is TGTGCCAGCATTACGCCGGGGACAGGGATAAGTGAGCAGTACTTC.

The chain combines TRBV11-2 with TRBJ2-7, with D tentatively TRBD1 or TRBD2 (5 bases each). V lost 4 bases and J 0 bases, leaving 7 bases between the germline ends. This CDR3 region has 13 residues. The germline V gene encodes CDR1 SGHAT and CDR2 FQNNGV. The chain's CDR3 is CASSSGTSYEQYF. The CDR3 bases are TGTGCCAGCAGCTCCGGGACCTCCTACGAGCAGTACTTC.

This clone was counted only a few times. The gene calls are TRBV11-3 and TRBJ2-2, with D unresolved. V was pared by 2 bases and J by 5 bases, with 3 bases between. The CDR3 has 12 residues. From germline, CDR1 is SGHNT and CDR2 YENEEA. The CDR3 here is CASSLLTGELFF. The CDR3 bases are TGTGCCAGCAGCTTACTGACCGGGGAGCTGTTTTTT. Full variable domain (missing parts from reference TRBV11-3 and TRBJ2-2): EAGVVQSPRYKIIEKKQPVAFWCNPISGHNTLYWYLQNLGQGPELLIRYENEEAVDDSQLPKDRFSAERLKGVDSTLKIQPAELGDSAVYLCASSLLTGELFFGEGSRLTVL.

The chain couples TRBV5-1 to TRBJ2-7, with D possibly matching TRBD1 (5 bases). There are 15 residues in the CDR3. Germline values: CDR1 SGHRS, CDR2 YFSETQ. Trimming removed 0 bases from V and 4 bases from J, with 14 bases in between. Written as DNA, the CDR3 is TGCGCCAGCAGCTTGGGTCAGGGCGAACTGTACGAGCAGTACTTC. As protein: CASSLGQGELYEQYF.

A word on this clone: The identical CDR3 is also encoded by other nucleotide sequences in the sample. The V and J genes are TRBV11-2 and TRBJ2-7; the match to TRBD1 covers 9 bases. Trimming at V came to 0 bases and at J to 1 base, leaving 4 bases not matched to a gene. CDR1 and CDR2 (germline): SGHAT, FQNNGV. This CDR3 is 16 amino acids long. The CDR3 sequence is CASSLDPGQGSYEQYF. The CDR3 DNA follows: TGTGCCAGCAGCTTAGACCCGGGACAGGGTTCCTACGAGCAGTACTTC.

The V and J genes are TRBV29-1 and TRBJ2-3; weak D call: TRBD2 (6 bases). Germline values: CDR1 SQVTM, CDR2 ANQGSEA. This CDR3 is 14 amino acids long. V was trimmed by 8 bases and J by 5 bases, leaving 20 bases between them. The CDR3, as DNA: TGCAGCTCGCGGGCGCAGGAGGGCTTAGATACGCAGTATTTT. Translation gives CSSRAQEGLDTQYF.

The chain joins TRBV5-1 to TRBJ2-6; the match to TRBD1 covers 8 bases. CDR3 length: 16 amino acids. Trimming at V came to 0 bases and at J to 2 bases, leaving 1 base not matched to a gene. Germline V CDR1 and CDR2: SGHRS, YFSETQ. Here the CDR3 reads CASSLEQGAGANVLTF. For the CDR3, the DNA is TGCGCCAGCAGCTTGGAACAGGGGGCTGGGGCCAACGTCCTGACTTTC.

Concerning this clone itself: Other DNA sequences in the sample encode the same CDR3. V is TRBV18 and J is TRBJ2-3; D uncertain. With 2 bases removed from V and 0 bases from J, the gap between germline ends came to 9 bases. The CDR3 covers 15 residues. Germline V lookup: CDR1 KGHSH, CDR2 LQKENI. CDR3 sequence: CASSPLAGSTDTQYF. CDR3 DNA sequence: TGTGCCAGCTCACCATTGGCCGGGAGCACAGATACGCAGTATTTT.

V usage is TRBV5-6 and J usage is TRBJ1-2; D is possibly TRBD1 (6 bases). The CDR3 is 14 amino acids. Per the germline V gene, CDR1 is SGHDT and CDR2 is YYEEEE. Trimming shortened V by 3 bases and J by 3 bases, and 12 bases separated the two germline ends. DNA for the CDR3: TGTGCCAGCAGCTGGACAGTTGAGTACTATGGCTACACCTTC. Translating it yields CASSWTVEYYGYTF.